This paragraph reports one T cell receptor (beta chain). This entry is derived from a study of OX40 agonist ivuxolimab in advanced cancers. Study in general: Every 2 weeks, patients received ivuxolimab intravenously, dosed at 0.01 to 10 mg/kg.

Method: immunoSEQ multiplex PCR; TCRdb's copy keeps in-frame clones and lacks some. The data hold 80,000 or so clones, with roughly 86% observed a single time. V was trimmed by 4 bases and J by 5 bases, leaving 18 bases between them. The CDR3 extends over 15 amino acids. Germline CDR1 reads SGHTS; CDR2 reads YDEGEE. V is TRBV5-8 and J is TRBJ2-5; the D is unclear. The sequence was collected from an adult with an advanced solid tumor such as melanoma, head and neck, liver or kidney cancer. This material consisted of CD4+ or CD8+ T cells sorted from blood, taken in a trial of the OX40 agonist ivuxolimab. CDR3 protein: CASSRRIFEAETQYF. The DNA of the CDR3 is TGTGCCAGCAGCCGTCGGATATTTGAGGCTGAGACCCAGTACTTC.